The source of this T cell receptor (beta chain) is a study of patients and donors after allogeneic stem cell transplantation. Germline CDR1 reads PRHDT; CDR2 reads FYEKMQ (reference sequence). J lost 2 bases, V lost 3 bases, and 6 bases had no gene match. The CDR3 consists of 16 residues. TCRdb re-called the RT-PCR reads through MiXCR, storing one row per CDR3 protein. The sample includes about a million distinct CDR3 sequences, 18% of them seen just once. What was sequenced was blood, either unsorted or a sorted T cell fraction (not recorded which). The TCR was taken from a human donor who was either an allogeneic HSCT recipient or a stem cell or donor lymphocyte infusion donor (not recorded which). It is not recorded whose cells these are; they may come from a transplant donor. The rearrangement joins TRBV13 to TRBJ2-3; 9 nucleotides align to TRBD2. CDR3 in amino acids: CASSFLRGRDTDTQYF. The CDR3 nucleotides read TGTGCCAGCAGCTTTCTTCGCGGGAGGGACACAGATACGCAGTATTTT.